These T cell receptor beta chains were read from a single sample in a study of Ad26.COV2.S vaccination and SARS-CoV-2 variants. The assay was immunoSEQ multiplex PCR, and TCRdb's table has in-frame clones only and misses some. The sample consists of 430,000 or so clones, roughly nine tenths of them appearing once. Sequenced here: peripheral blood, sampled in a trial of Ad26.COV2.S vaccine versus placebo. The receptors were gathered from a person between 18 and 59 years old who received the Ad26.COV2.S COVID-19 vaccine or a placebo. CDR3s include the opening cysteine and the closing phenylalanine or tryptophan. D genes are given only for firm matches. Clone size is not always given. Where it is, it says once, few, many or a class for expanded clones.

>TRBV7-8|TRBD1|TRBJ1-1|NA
CASSQDRGQVGASNTEAFF
TGTGCCAGCAGCCAAGACAGGGGTCAGGTCGGGGCTTCGAACACTGAAGCTTTCTTT
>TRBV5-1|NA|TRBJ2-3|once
CASKPPQDSGTQYF
TGCGCCAGCAAACCCCCCCAGGACTCAGGGACGCAGTATTTT
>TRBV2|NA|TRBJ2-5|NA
CASRPDNIQETQYF
TGTGCCAGCAGGCCGGACAACATCCAAGAGACCCAGTACTTC
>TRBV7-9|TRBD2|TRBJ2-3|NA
CASSDGTSEYTDTQYF
TGTGCCAGCAGCGACGGGACTAGCGAGTACACAGATACGCAGTATTTT
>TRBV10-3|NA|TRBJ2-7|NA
CATSPELYEQYF
TGTGCCACCTCACCAGAGCTTTACGAGCAGTACTTC
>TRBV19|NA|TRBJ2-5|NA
CASSTQPSARGQYF
TGTGCCAGTAGTACCCAACCTTCAGCTCGGGGCCAGTACTTC
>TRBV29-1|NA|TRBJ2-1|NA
CSVSTRRGAYNEQFF
TGCAGCGTTTCCACGAGGAGGGGGGCCTACAATGAGCAGTTCTTC
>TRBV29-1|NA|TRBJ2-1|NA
CSAGGDEQFF
TGCAGCGCCGGGGGCGATGAGCAGTTCTTC
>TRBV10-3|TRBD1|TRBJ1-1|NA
CAIRGTGRNTEAFF
TGTGCCATCAGGGGGACAGGGCGAAACACTGAAGCTTTCTTT
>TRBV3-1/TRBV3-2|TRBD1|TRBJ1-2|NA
CASSQEGGPDYGYTF
TGTGCCAGCAGCCAAGAAGGGGGCCCAGACTATGGCTACACCTTC
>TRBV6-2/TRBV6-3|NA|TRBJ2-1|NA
CASSYLPGRAYNEQFF
TGTGCCAGCAGTTACCTCCCGGGGCGGGCCTACAATGAGCAGTTCTTC
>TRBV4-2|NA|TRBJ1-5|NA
CASSQDWINQPQHF
TGTGCCAGCAGCCAGGACTGGATTAATCAGCCCCAGCATTTT
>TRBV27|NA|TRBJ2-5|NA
CASRAGRLETQYF
TGTGCCAGCAGGGCGGGACGTTTAGAGACCCAGTACTTC
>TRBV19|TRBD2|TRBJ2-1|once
CASSKSGRGEQFF
TGTGCCAGTAGTAAGAGCGGGAGAGGTGAGCAGTTCTTC
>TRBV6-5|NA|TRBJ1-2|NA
CASTPGYNYGYTF
TGTGCCAGCACCCCCGGGTATAACTATGGCTACACCTTC
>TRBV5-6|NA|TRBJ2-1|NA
CASSFGLSQLLDNEQFF
TGTGCCAGCAGCTTCGGACTTTCCCAACTTTTGGACAATGAGCAGTTCTTC
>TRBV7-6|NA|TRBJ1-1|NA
CASSLWGTALGTEAFF
TGTGCCAGCAGCTTGTGGGGGACCGCTCTCGGAACTGAAGCTTTCTTT
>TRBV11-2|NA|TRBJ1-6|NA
CASSYTPGSNSPLHF
TGTGCCAGCAGCTATACTCCGGGGTCTAATTCACCCCTCCACTTT
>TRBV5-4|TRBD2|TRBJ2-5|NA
CASSQRGGRETQYF
TGTGCCAGCAGCCAGCGGGGGGGCCGAGAGACCCAGTACTTC
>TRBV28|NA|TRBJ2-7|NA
CASSFGRLEQYF
TGTGCCAGCAGTTTTGGCAGACTTGAGCAGTACTTC
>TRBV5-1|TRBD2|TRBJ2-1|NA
CASSSTGTSGDEQFF
TGCGCCAGCAGCTCCACCGGGACTAGCGGGGATGAGCAGTTCTTC
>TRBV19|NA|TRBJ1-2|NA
CASSIIQGAWDGYTF
TGTGCCAGTAGTATAATTCAGGGCGCCTGGGATGGCTACACCTTC